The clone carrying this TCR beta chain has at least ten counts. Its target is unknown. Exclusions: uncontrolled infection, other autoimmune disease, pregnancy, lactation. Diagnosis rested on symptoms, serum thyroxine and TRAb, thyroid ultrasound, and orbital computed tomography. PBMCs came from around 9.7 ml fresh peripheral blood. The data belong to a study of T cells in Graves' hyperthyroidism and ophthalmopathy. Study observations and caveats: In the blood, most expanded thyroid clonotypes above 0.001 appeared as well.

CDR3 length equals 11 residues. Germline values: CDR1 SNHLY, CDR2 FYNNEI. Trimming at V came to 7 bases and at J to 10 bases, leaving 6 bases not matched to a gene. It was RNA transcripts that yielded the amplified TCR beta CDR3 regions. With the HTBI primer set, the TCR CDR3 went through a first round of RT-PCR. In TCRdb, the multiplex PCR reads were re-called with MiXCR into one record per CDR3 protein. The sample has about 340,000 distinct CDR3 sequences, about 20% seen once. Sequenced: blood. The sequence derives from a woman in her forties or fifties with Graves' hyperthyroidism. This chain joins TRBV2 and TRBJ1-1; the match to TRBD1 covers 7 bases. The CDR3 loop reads CASTRGFGAFF. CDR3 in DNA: TGTGCCAGCACCAGGGGGTTCGGAGCTTTCTTT. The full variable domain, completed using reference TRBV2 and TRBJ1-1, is EPEVTQTPSHQVTQMGQEVILRCVPISNHLYFYWYRQILGQKVEFLVSFYNNEISEKSEIFDDQFSVERPDGSNFTLKIRSTKLEDSAMYFCASTRGFGAFFGQGTRLTVV.